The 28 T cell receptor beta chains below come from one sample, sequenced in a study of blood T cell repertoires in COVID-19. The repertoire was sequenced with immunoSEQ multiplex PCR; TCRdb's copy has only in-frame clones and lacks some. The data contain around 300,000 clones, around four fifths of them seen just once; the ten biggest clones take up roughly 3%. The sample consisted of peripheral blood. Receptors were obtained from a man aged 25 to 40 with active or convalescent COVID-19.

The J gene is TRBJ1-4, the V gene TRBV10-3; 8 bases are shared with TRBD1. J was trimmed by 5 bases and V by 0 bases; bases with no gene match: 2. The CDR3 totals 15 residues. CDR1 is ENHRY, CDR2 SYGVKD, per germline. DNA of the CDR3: TGTGCCATCAGTGAGTCGGGACAGGACAATGAAAAACTGTTTTTT. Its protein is CAISESGQDNEKLFF.

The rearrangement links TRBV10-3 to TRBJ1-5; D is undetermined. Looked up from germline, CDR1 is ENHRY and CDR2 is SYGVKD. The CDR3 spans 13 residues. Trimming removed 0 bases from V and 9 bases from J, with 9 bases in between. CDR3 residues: CAISESFGRPQHF. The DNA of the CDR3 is TGTGCCATCAGTGAGTCGTTTGGGAGGCCCCAGCATTTT.

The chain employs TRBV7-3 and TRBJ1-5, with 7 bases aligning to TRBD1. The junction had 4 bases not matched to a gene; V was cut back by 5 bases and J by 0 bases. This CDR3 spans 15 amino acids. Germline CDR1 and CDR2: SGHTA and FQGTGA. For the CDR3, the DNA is TGTGCCAGCAGCCCACAGGGGAATAGCAATCAGCCCCAGCATTTT. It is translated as CASSPQGNSNQPQHF.

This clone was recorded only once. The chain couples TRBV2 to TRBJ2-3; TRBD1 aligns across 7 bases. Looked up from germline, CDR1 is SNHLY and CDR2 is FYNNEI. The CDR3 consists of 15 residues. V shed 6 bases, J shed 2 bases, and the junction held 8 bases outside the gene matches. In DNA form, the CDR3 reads TGTGCCAGCAGAGCTACAGGGGCTTCCACAGATACGCAGTATTTT. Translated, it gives CASRATGASTDTQYF. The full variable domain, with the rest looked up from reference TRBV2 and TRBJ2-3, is EPEVTQTPSHQVTQMGQEVILRCVPISNHLYFYWYRQILGQKVEFLVSFYNNEISEKSEIFDDQFSVERPDGSNFTLKIRSTKLEDSAMYFCASRATGASTDTQYFGPGTRLTVL.

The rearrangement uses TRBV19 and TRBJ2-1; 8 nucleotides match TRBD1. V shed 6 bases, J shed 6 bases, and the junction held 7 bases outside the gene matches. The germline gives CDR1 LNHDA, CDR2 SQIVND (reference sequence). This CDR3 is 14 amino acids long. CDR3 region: CASSSPTGGNEQFF. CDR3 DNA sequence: TGTGCCAGTAGCTCCCCTACAGGGGGCAATGAGCAGTTCTTC.

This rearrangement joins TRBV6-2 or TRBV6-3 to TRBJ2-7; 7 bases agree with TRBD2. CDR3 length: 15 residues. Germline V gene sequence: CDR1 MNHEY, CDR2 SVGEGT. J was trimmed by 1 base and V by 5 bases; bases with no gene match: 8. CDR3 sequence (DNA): TGTGCCAGCAGTACACCCCAGGGAGGGTCCTACGAGCAGTACTTC. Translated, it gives CASSTPQGGSYEQYF.

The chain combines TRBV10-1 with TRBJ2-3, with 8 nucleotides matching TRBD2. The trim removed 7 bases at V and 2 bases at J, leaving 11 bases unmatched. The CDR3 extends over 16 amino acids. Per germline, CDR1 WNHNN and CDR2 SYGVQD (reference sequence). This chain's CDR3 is CASKVPLAGLTDTQYF. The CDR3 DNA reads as TGCGCCAGCAAAGTGCCCCTAGCGGGTCTCACAGATACGCAGTATTTT.

CDR3 sequence reads: CASGLVRPGYHSNQPQHF. CDR3 DNA: TGTGCTAGTGGTTTGGTACGGCCAGGGTACCATAGCAATCAGCCCCAGCATTTT. The chain links TRBV12-5 to TRBJ1-5, with TRBD1 as a possible D gene (5 bases). The germline V gene encodes CDR1 LGHNT and CDR2 FRNRAP. V was clipped by 0 bases and J by 0 bases, with 15 bases between them. There are 18 residues in the CDR3.

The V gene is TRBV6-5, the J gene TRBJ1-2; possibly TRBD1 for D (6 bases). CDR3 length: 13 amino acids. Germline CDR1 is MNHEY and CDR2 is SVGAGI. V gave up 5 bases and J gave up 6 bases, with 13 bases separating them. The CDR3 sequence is CASSKGVVHGYTF. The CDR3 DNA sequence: TGTGCCAGCAGTAAGGGGGTCGTACATGGCTACACCTTC.

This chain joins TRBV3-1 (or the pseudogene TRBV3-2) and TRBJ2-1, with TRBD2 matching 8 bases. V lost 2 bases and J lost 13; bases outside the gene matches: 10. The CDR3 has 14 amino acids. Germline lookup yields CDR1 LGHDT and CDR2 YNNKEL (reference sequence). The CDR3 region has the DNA TGTGCCAGCAGCCAATGGTCAGCGGGAGAGAACCAGTTCTTC. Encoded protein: CASSQWSAGENQFF.

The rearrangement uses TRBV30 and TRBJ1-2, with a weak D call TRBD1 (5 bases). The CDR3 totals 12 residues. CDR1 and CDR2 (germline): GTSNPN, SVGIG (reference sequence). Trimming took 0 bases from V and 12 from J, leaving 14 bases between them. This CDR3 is CAWSVPGGRDTF. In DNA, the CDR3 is TGTGCCTGGAGTGTACCGGGGGGACGGGACACCTTC.

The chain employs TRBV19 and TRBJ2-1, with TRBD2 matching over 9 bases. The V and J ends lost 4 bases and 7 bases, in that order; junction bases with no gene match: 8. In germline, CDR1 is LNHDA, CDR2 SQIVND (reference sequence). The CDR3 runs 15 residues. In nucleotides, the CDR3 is TGTGCCAGTAGTACTAGCGGGGAAGTGATGAATGAGCAGTTCTTC. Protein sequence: CASSTSGEVMNEQFF.

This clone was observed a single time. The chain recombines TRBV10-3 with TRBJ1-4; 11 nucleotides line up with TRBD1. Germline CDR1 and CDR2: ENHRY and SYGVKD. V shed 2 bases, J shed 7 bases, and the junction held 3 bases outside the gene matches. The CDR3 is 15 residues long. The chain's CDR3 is CAISEGTGGSEKLFF. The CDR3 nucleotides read TGTGCCATCAGTGAGGGGACAGGGGGGAGTGAAAAACTGTTTTTT.

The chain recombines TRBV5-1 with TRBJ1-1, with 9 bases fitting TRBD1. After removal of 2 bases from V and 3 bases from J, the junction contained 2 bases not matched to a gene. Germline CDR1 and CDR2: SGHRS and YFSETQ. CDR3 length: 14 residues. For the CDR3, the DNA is TGCGCCAGCAGCTTCCGGGACAGGGACACTGAAGCTTTCTTT. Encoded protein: CASSFRDRDTEAFF.

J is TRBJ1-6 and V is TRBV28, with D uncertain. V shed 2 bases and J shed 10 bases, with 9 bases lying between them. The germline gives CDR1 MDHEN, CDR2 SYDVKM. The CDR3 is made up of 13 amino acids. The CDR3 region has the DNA TGTGCCAGCAGTTTAGAGGGAGACTCACCCCTCCACTTT. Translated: CASSLEGDSPLHF.

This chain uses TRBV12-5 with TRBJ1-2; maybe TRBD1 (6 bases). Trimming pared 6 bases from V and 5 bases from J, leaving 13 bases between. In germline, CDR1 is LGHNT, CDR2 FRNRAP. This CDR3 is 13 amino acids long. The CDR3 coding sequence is TGTGCTAGTGGCCAAGGGGGGGAATATGGCTACACCTTC. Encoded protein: CASGQGGEYGYTF. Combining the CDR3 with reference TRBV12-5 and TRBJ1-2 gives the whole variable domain DARVTQTPRHKVTEMGQEVTMRCQPILGHNTVFWYRQTMMQGLELLAYFRNRAPLDDSGMPKDRFSAEMPDATLATLKIQPSEPRDSAVYFCASGQGGEYGYTFGSGTRLTVV.

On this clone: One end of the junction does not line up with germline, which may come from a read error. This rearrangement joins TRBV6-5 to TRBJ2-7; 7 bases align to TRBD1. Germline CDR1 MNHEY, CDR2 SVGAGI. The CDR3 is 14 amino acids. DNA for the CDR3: TGTGCCAGCAGTAACTCCGGGACAGTCTACGAGCAGTACTTC. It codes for CASSNSGTVYEQYF.

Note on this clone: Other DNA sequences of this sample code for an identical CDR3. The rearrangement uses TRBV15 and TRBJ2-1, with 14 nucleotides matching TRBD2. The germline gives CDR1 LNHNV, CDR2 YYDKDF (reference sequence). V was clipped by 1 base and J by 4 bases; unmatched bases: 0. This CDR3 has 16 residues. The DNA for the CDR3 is TGTGCCACCAGCAGAGGGACTAGCGGGGGGTACAATGAGCAGTTCTTC. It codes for CATSRGTSGGYNEQFF.

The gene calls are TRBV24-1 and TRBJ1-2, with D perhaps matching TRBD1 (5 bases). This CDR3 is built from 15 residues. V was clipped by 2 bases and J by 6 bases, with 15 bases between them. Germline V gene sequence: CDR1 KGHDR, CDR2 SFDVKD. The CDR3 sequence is CATSDSIDSFNGYTF. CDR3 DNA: TGTGCCACCAGTGATTCCATCGACAGTTTTAATGGCTACACCTTC.

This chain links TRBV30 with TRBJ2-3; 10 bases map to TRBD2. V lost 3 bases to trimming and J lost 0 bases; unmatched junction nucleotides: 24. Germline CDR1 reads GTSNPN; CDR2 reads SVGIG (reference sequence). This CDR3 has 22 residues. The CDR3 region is CAWSDLAVASGSGGSSTDTQYF. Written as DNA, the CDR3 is TGTGCCTGGAGCGATCTCGCGGTGGCTAGCGGGAGCGGGGGGTCAAGCACAGATACGCAGTATTTT.

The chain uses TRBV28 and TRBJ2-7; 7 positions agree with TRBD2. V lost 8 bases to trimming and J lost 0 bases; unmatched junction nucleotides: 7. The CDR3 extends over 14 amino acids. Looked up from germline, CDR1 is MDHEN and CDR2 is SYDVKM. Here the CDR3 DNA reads TGTGCCAGCTGTCCGGGGACTAACTCCTACGAGCAGTACTTC. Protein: CASCPGTNSYEQYF. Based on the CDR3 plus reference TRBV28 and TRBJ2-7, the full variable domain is DVKVTQSSRYLVKRTGEKVFLECVQDMDHENMFWYRQDPGLGLRLIYFSYDVKMKEKGDIPEGYSVSREKKERFSLILESASTNQTSMYLCASCPGTNSYEQYFGPGTRLTVT.

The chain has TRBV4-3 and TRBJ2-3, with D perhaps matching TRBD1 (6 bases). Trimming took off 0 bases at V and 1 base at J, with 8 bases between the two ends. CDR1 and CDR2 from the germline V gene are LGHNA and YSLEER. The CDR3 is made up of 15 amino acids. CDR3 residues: CASSQEYRGTDTQYF. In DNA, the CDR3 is TGCGCCAGCAGCCAAGAATACAGGGGCACAGATACGCAGTATTTT.

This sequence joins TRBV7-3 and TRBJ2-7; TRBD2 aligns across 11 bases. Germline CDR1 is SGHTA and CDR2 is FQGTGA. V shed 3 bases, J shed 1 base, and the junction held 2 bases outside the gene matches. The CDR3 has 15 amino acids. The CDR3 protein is CASSLTSGVSYEQYF. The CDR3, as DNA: TGTGCCAGCAGCTTGACTAGCGGGGTTTCCTACGAGCAGTACTTC. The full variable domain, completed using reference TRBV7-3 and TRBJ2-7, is GAGVSQTPSNKVTEKGKYVELRCDPISGHTALYWYRQSLGQGPEFLIYFQGTGAADDSGLPNDRFFAVRPEGSVSTLKIQRTERGDSAVYLCASSLTSGVSYEQYFGPGTRLTVT.

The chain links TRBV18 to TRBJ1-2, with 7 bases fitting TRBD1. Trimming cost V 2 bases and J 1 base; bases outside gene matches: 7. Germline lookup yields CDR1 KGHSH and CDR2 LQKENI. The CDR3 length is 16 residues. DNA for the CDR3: TGTGCCAGCTCACCAACCTGGACAGGAATTAACTATGGCTACACCTTC. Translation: CASSPTWTGINYGYTF. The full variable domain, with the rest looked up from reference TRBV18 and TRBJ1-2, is NAGVMQNPRHLVRRRGQEARLRCSPMKGHSHVYWYRQLPEEGLKFMVYLQKENIIDESGMPKERFSAEFPKEGPSILRIQQVVRGDSAAYFCASSPTWTGINYGYTFGSGTRLTVV.

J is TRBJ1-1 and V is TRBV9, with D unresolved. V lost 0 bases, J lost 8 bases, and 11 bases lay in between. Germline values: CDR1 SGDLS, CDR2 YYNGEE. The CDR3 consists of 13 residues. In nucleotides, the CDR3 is TGTGCCAGCAGCGTAGGAGTGGGAGGGGAAGCTTTCTTT. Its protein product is CASSVGVGGEAFF.

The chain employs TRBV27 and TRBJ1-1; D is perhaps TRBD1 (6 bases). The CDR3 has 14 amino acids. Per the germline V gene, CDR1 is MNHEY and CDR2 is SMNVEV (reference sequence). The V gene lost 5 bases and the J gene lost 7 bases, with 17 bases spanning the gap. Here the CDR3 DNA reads TGTGCCAGCAGTACCCTCCGGGGGGCTAGTGAAGCTTTCTTT. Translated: CASSTLRGASEAFF.

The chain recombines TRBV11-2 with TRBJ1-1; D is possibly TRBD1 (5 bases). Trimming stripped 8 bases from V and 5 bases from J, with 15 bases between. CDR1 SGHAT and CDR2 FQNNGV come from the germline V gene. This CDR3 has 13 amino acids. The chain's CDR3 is CASHRWGGTEAFF. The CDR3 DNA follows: TGTGCCAGCCACCGTTGGGGGGGGACTGAAGCTTTCTTT.

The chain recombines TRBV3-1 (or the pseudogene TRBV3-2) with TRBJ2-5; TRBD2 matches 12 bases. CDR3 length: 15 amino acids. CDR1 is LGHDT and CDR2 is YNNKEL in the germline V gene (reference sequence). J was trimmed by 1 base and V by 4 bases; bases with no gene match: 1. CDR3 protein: CASSRTSGVQETQYF. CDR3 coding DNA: TGTGCCAGCAGCCGGACTAGCGGGGTCCAAGAGACCCAGTACTTC.